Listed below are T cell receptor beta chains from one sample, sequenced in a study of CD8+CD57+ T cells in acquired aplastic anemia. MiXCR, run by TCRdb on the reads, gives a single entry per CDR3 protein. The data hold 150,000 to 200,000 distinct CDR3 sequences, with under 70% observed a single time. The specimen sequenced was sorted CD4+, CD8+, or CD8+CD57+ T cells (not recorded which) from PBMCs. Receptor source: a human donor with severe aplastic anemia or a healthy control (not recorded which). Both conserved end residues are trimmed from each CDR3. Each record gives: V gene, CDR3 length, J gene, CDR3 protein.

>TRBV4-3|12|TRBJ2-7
ASSQHTGLYEQY
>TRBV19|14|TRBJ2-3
ASSRERDRGTDTQY
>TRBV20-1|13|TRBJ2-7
SARAPTGPFYEQY
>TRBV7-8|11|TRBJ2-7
ASSLVSAVEQY
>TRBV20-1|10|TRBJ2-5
SAWGAGETQY
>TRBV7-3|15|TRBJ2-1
ASGLAGGRRHYNEQF
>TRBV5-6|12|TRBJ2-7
ASSFGQSSYEQY
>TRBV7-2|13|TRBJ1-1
ASRETEGPNTEAF
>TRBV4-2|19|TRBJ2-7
ASSQLISRLADHVTPYEQY
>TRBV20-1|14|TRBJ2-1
SAQRITGGTTYEQF
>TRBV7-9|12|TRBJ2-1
ASSRKREENEQF
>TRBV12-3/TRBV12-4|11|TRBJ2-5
ASRQRTSETQY
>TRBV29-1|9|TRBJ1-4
SVEFGEKLF
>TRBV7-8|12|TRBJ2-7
ASSPRTGGYEQC
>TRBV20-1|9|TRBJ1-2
SARGGFGYT
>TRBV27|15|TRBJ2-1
ASIRLAGGPEYNEQF
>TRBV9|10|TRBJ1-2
ASSVTRGGYT